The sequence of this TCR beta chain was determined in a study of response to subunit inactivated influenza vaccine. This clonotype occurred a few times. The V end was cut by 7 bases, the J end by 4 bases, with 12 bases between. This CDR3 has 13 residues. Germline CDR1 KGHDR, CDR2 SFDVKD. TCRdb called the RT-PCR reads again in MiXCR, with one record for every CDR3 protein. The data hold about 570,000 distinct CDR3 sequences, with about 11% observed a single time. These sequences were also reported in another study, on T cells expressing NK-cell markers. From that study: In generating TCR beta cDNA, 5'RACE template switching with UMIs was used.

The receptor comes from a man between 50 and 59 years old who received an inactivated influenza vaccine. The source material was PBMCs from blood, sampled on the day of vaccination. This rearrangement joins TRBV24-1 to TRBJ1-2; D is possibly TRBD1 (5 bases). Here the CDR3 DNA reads TGTGCCACCAGCAAAGCAGGGCGCTATGGCTACACCTTC. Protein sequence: CATSKAGRYGYTF.